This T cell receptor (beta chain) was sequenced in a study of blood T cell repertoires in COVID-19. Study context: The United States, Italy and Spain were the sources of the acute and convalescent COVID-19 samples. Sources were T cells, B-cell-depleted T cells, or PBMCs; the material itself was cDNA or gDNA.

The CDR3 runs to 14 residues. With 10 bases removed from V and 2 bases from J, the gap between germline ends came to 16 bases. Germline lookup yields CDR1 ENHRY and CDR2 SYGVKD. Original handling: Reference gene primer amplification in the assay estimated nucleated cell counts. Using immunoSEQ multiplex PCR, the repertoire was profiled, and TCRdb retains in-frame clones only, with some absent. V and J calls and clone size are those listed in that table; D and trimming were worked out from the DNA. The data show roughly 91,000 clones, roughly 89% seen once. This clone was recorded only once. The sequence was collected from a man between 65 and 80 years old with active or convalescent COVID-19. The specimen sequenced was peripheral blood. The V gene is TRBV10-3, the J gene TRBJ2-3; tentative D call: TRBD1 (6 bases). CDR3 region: CATFTGSNTDTQYF. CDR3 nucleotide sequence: TGTGCCACATTTACAGGGTCTAACACAGATACGCAGTATTTT.